This T cell receptor (beta chain) was sequenced during a study of shared clonotypes between healthy human individuals. Broader study findings: Deeper or shallower sequencing was expected to change how clonotypes are shared among donors. Non-shared clonotypes displayed generation probabilities falling below those of clonotypes present in all four donors.

Worth noting for this clone: Its antigen is not known.

Some clones are missing from TCRdb's copy, which holds only in-frame ones; the method was immunoSEQ multiplex PCR. The sample carries just over 2,000,000 clones, approximately 95% recorded once. Cells designated naive CD8 were CD45RO-negative and were positively selected for CCR7, with terminally differentiated effector memory CD45RA+ cells excluded. This sequence originates from a man aged 18 to 29 in good health. The specimen sequenced was naive CD8+ T cells sorted from blood.

As DNA, the CDR3 is TGTGCCTGGAGTGTATCTGTCGAGCAGTACTTC. Its translation: CAWSVSVEQYF. V gene TRBV30 combines with J gene TRBJ2-7; no firm D call. Germline V gene sequence: CDR1 GTSNPN, CDR2 SVGIG (reference sequence). V shed 0 bases and J shed 6 bases, with 6 bases lying between them. This CDR3 has 11 residues.